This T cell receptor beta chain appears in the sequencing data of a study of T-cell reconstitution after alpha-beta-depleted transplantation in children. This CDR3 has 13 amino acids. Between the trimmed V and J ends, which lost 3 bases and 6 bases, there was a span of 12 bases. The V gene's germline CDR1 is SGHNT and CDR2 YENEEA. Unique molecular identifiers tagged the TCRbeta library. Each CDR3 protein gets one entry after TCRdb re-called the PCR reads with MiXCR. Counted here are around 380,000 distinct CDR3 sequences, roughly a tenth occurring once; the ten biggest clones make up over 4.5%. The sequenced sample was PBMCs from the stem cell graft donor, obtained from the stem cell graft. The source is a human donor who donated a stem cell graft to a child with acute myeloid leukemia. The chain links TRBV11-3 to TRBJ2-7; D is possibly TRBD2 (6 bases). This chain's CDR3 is CASSFRGRSEQYF. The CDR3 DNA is TGTGCCAGCAGCTTTAGAGGGAGGAGCGAGCAGTACTTC.